This T cell receptor (beta chain) originates from a study of cytomegalovirus exposure and HLA in healthy donors. The PCR used 60 Vbeta and 13 Jbeta primers. Clones were sequenced by immunoSEQ multiplex PCR, and TCRdb holds only the in-frame ones, with some missing. The table records 150,000 or so clones, roughly 77% of them present only once. On this clone itself: No antigen is known for it. The CDR3 end shows no conserved phenylalanine or tryptophan, and so a read error is likely.

Regarding the study as a whole: Among the CMV-associated chains, a few were confirmed in vitro as specific for CMV antigens. Later examination showed HLA-associated TCR beta chains had greater clonal expansion than equally common others.

Between the trimmed V and J ends, which lost 4 bases and 8 bases, there was a span of 11 bases. Germline CDR1 reads SGHAT; CDR2 reads FQNNGV. This CDR3 is 13 amino acids long. What was sequenced was PBMCs. This sequence joins TRBV11-2 and TRBJ1-4; D uncertain. The TCR originated in a man aged 18 to 30 in good health and CMV-seropositive. The CDR3 DNA reads TGTGCCAGCAGCTCATCTCAAACAGAAAAACTGTTTTTG. Its protein is CASSSSQTEKLFL.